This T cell receptor (beta chain) was documented in a study of T and B cells in COVID-19 patients. Study outcomes and limitations: Active COVID-19 showed highly clonal TRB repertoires; recovery showed diversity and richness above healthy donors. Patients with COVID-19 reportedly showed strongly skewed T cell receptor beta variable and joining gene usage.

From blood, about 240-550 ng of genomic DNA served as TRB template. This clonotype was found many times. Its antigen remains unknown. CDR1 is LNHDA and CDR2 is SQIVND in the germline V gene (reference sequence). The CDR3 length is 14 residues. V was shortened by 5 bases and J by 8 bases, with 13 bases between the two germline ends. TRB rearrangements were amplified by multiplex PCR with BIOMED2 TRB-A/B primers. TCRdb processed the multiplex PCR reads anew with MiXCR; each CDR3 protein has one entry. This table holds 20,000 to 30,000 distinct CDR3 sequences, around a third found once. Sequenced input: blood. The J gene is TRBJ1-6, the V gene TRBV19; D might be TRBD1 (5 bases). This sequence originates from a human donor who had recovered from COVID-19. The CDR3 DNA follows: TGTGCCAGTAGTCTCGGGACCCCTTATTCACCCCTCCACTTT. Amino acids: CASSLGTPYSPLHF.